The next 5 T cell receptor beta chains were all read from a single sample in a study of T cell repertoires in cytomegalovirus infection. TCRdb itself ran the reads through MiXCR, one entry per CDR3 protein. Among around 260,000 distinct CDR3 sequences listed, about 25% were seen once. The sample consisted of PBMCs. These TCRs come from a human donor in good health (CMV status not recorded). Some clones in this sample may be carry-over from other donors' samples.

Ten or more counts support this clonotype. The chain links TRBV7-2 to TRBJ2-1; 8 bases line up with TRBD1. Unmatched junction bases numbered 12, after V lost 5 bases and J lost 6 bases. The germline V gene has CDR1 SGHTA and CDR2 FQGNSA. The length of the CDR3 is 16 residues. The CDR3 DNA follows: TGTGCCAGCAGCCCGAGGGGGGACAGGAGTAGCAATGAGCAGTTCTTC. Protein: CASSPRGDRSSNEQFF.

J is TRBJ2-3 and V is TRBV5-4; 12 nucleotides align to TRBD2. Looked up from germline, CDR1 is SGHNT and CDR2 is YYREEE (reference sequence). The V segment lost 4 bases and the J segment 1 base; nucleotides outside the gene matches: 7. There are 17 residues in the CDR3. CDR3 DNA: TGTGCCAGCAGCCTGACTAGCGGGAGTAGGGGCACAGATACGCAGTATTTT. Translating it yields CASSLTSGSRGTDTQYF. Full variable domain (rest looked up from reference TRBV5-4 and TRBJ2-3): ETGVTQSPTHLIKTRGQQVTLRCSSQSGHNTVSWYQQALGQGPQFIFQYYREEENGRGNFPPRFSGLQFPNYSSELNVNALELDDSALYLCASSLTSGSRGTDTQYFGPGTRLTVL.

This chain connects TRBV25-1 to TRBJ2-2, with no clear D. The germline V gene has CDR1 MGHDK and CDR2 SYGVNS. V shed 2 bases and J shed 0 bases, with 10 bases lying between them. CDR3 length: 16 residues. CDR3 region: CASSEVGHANTGELFF. The DNA for the CDR3 is TGTGCCAGCAGTGAAGTCGGCCACGCGAACACCGGGGAGCTGTTTTTT.

V gene TRBV2 combines with J gene TRBJ2-3; 7 nucleotides agree with TRBD1. The junction had 2 bases not matched to a gene; V was cut back by 4 bases and J by 1 base. CDR1 and CDR2 (germline): SNHLY, FYNNEI. The CDR3 contains 14 residues. Here the CDR3 reads CASSGQGRTDTQYF. The CDR3 nucleotides are TGTGCCAGCAGTGGACAGGGACGCACAGATACGCAGTATTTT.

This clonotype was picked up many times. The chain couples TRBV11-1 to TRBJ2-7, with 9 bases identical to TRBD1. The CDR3 runs to 14 residues. The germline CDR1 and CDR2 sequences are SGHAT and FQDESV (reference sequence). V dropped 5 bases and J dropped 6; count of bases not matched to a gene: 8. The CDR3 DNA follows: TGTGCCAGCAGCGCCGGGACAGGGTCGCGCGAGCAGTACTTC. Amino acid sequence: CASSAGTGSREQYF.